The 14 T cell receptor beta chains listed next were all sequenced from one sample in a study of T cell repertoires in cytomegalovirus infection. Antigens of these TCRs are unknown. TCRdb called the reads again in MiXCR, with one record for every CDR3 protein. The top ten hold 20% to 30% of the sample, which has about 160,000 distinct CDR3 sequences, about 20% seen once. The sequences come from CD8+ T cells from cultured PBMCs, collected from culture after CMV antigen stimulation. These receptors all come from a human donor in good health (CMV status not recorded). Some clones in this sample may be carry-over from other donors' samples.

The chain couples TRBV27 to TRBJ1-1, with 7 bases matching TRBD1. This CDR3 has 15 amino acids. Germline trimming cut 3 bases from V and 4 bases from J; bases unmatched to any gene: 8. CDR1 and CDR2 from the germline V gene are MNHEY and SMNVEV (reference sequence). CDR3 nucleotides: TGTGCCAGCAGTTTGTCGGCAGGGGGGATCACTGAAGCTTTCTTT. Translation: CASSLSAGGITEAFF.

V and J are TRBV28 and TRBJ2-7; a weak D match, TRBD1 (5 bases). V shed 1 base and J shed 9 bases, with 13 bases lying between them. The germline V gene has CDR1 MDHEN and CDR2 SYDVKM. The CDR3 is 13 amino acids. The CDR3, as DNA: TGTGCCAGCAGTTTATTCAGGGCGGTTGGGCAGTACTTC. Translated, it gives CASSLFRAVGQYF.

This clonotype was seen only a few times. The chain employs TRBV20-1 and TRBJ1-6, with 7 bases lining up with TRBD1. CDR3 length: 14 residues. Germline lookup yields CDR1 DFQATT and CDR2 SNEGSKA (reference sequence). CDR3 sequence reads: CSVSTGTENSPLHF. CDR3 sequence (DNA): TGCAGCGTTAGTACCGGGACAGAGAATTCACCCCTCCACTTT.

V is TRBV7-8 and J is TRBJ1-5, with a tentative D call TRBD1 (6 bases). This CDR3 contains 14 residues. The germline gives CDR1 SGHVS, CDR2 FQNEAQ. Trimming cost V 5 bases and J 3 bases, with 11 bases left between them. The CDR3 sequence: CASSGRTVNQPQHF. The CDR3 DNA is TGTGCCAGCAGCGGACGGACAGTCAATCAGCCCCAGCATTTT.

This clonotype came up a few times. V and J are TRBV27 and TRBJ2-5; D may match TRBD1 or TRBD2 (6 bases each). V was shortened by 7 bases and J by 1 base, with 16 bases between the two germline ends. There are 15 residues in the CDR3. Germline V CDR1 and CDR2: MNHEY, SMNVEV (reference sequence). The CDR3 nucleotides are TGTGCCAGCACCGAGATTACGGGGGCCCAAGAGACCCAGTACTTC. Amino acids: CASTEITGAQETQYF.

The chain has TRBV27 and TRBJ2-3; D may be TRBD1 (6 bases). The CDR3 runs 12 residues. V shed 5 bases and J shed 11 bases, with 14 bases lying between them. Germline V gives CDR1 MNHEY, CDR2 SMNVEV (reference sequence). CDR3 bases: TGTGCCAGCAGTCTAGATGGACAGAGGCAGTATTTT. It yields the protein CASSLDGQRQYF.

This clonotype was observed a few times. The rearrangement links TRBV4-2 to TRBJ2-7; D is undetermined. This CDR3 region has 16 residues. Deletions cut 0 bases from V and 0 bases from J, with 12 bases between. The germline V gene has CDR1 LGHNA and CDR2 YNFKEQ. The CDR3 DNA is TGTGCCAGCAGCCAAGACGCGGCCCTTAGCTCCTACGAGCAGTACTTC. The encoded protein is CASSQDAALSSYEQYF.

There are a few counts of this clonotype. The chain employs TRBV7-2 and TRBJ2-5; 8 bases are shared with TRBD2. The J segment lost 0 bases and the V segment lost 2 bases, leaving 5 bases of the junction unmatched. The germline V gene encodes CDR1 SGHTA and CDR2 FQGNSA. There are 16 residues in the CDR3. CDR3 in DNA: TGTGCCAGCAGCTTATTGGTAGCGGGGTACCAAGAGACCCAGTACTTC. Protein: CASSLLVAGYQETQYF.

This clonotype occurred a few times. The chain recombines TRBV11-2 with TRBJ1-1; 9 nucleotides line up with TRBD1. The CDR3 runs 22 residues. The germline gives CDR1 SGHAT, CDR2 FQNNGV. Unmatched junction bases numbered 25, after V lost 5 bases and J lost 0 bases. The chain's CDR3 is CASSPSPRDREAQFFMNTEAFF. The DNA for the CDR3 is TGTGCCAGCAGCCCCTCTCCCCGGGACAGGGAGGCCCAGTTCTTCATGAACACTGAAGCTTTCTTT. Using reference TRBV11-2 and TRBJ1-1 for the parts outside the CDR3, the full variable domain is EAGVAQSPRYKIIEKRQSVAFWCNPISGHATLYWYQQILGQGPKLLIQFQNNGVVDDSQLPKDRFSAERLKGVDSTLKIQPAKLEDSAVYLCASSPSPRDREAQFFMNTEAFFGQGTRLTVV.

This clonotype has only a few counts. This rearrangement joins TRBV19 to TRBJ2-3; D not resolved. The CDR3 is 13 residues long. V gave up 5 bases and J gave up 0 bases, with 6 bases separating them. Per the germline V gene, CDR1 is LNHDA and CDR2 is SQIVND (reference sequence). CDR3 bases: TGTGCCAGTAGTCCCGGAAGCACAGATACGCAGTATTTT. Its translation: CASSPGSTDTQYF.

The chain couples TRBV10-3 to TRBJ1-4; 8 bases line up with TRBD1. The germline gives CDR1 ENHRY, CDR2 SYGVKD. The CDR3 contains 14 residues. With 10 bases clipped from V and 7 bases from J, the junction kept 11 bases outside the gene matches. The CDR3 here is CATGETGASEKLFF. CDR3 DNA: TGTGCCACCGGGGAGACAGGGGCGAGTGAAAAACTGTTTTTT.

The chain recombines TRBV27 with TRBJ1-1; possibly TRBD1 for D (6 bases). V shed 8 bases and J shed 5 bases, with 12 bases lying between them. Germline V gene sequence: CDR1 MNHEY, CDR2 SMNVEV (reference sequence). CDR3 size: 12 residues. The CDR3 DNA reads TGTGCCAGCCGGGAAGGGGGTACTGAAGCTTTCTTT. It encodes CASREGGTEAFF.

The chain links TRBV18 to TRBJ1-1; no definite D call. Looked up from germline, CDR1 is KGHSH and CDR2 is LQKENI. CDR3 length: 14 residues. The germline V and J ends were trimmed by 6 bases and 0 bases, with 11 bases remaining between them. The CDR3 region has the DNA TGTGCCAGCTCTCGACGGGGATTGAACACTGAAGCTTTCTTT. This encodes CASSRRGLNTEAFF. The whole variable domain, remainder taken from reference TRBV18 and TRBJ1-1, is NAGVMQNPRHLVRRRGQEARLRCSPMKGHSHVYWYRQLPEEGLKFMVYLQKENIIDESGMPKERFSAEFPKEGPSILRIQQVVRGDSAAYFCASSRRGLNTEAFFGQGTRLTVV.

This CDR3 is CASSRGTGPVQETQYF. The CDR3 bases are TGTGCCAGCAGCCGGGGGACAGGGCCAGTCCAAGAGACCCAGTACTTC. The gene calls are TRBV7-9 and TRBJ2-5, with TRBD1 matching 9 bases. J gave up 1 base and V 5 bases, and 8 bases lay outside the gene matches. The CDR3 sequence is 16 residues long. Germline assignment: CDR1 SEHNR and CDR2 FQNEAQ (reference sequence). Full variable domain (missing parts from reference TRBV7-9 and TRBJ2-5): DTGVSQNPRHKITKRGQNVTFRCDPISEHNRLYWYRQTLGQGPEFLTYFQNEAQLEKSRLLSDRFSAERPKGSFSTLEIQRTEQGDSAMYLCASSRGTGPVQETQYFGPGTRLLVL.